These 5 T cell receptor beta chains came from one sample sequenced in a study of blood T cell repertoires in COVID-19. Method: immunoSEQ multiplex PCR; TCRdb's copy keeps in-frame clones and lacks some. The data contain fewer than 350,000 clones, roughly 87% of them singletons. Sequencing was performed on PBMCs or T cells enriched from blood (not recorded which). The receptor source for this set is a woman aged 40 to 50 who had recovered from COVID-19.

This clone was counted a few times. The genes are TRBV5-1 and TRBJ2-2; D is ambiguous. The V gene lost 0 bases and the J gene lost 7 bases, with 10 bases spanning the gap. The CDR3 sequence is 14 residues long. The germline V gene encodes CDR1 SGHRS and CDR2 YFSETQ. CDR3 amino acids: CASSLGARVGELFF. In nucleotides, the CDR3 is TGCGCCAGCAGCTTGGGAGCCCGTGTCGGGGAGCTGTTTTTT.

This clone was counted between two and nine times. The rearrangement uses TRBV2 and TRBJ1-1; weak D call: TRBD1 (6 bases). This CDR3 is 14 amino acids long. CDR1 is SNHLY, CDR2 FYNNEI, per germline. V was pared by 6 bases and J by 3 bases, with 14 bases between. The CDR3 here is CASSQDRRDTEAFF. The DNA for the CDR3 is TGTGCCAGCAGCCAAGACAGGCGCGACACTGAAGCTTTCTTT.

The CDR3 loop reads CASSTLAGGSGTGELFF. The CDR3 coding sequence is TGTGCCAGCAGCACGCTAGCGGGAGGCTCAGGCACCGGGGAGCTGTTTTTT. V is TRBV7-8 and J is TRBJ2-2; 11 nucleotides agree with TRBD2. This CDR3 contains 17 residues. The germline V gene encodes CDR1 SGHVS and CDR2 FQNEAQ. V gave up 5 bases and J gave up 4 bases; unmatched junction bases: 9.

The gene calls are TRBV28 and TRBJ1-1, with D perhaps matching TRBD1 (5 bases). This CDR3 comprises 15 residues. Germline CDR1 reads MDHEN; CDR2 reads SYDVKM. V was shortened by 3 bases and J by 0 bases, with 11 bases between the two germline ends. The CDR3 bases are TGTGCCAGCAGTTTCGGGGGAACAGTGAACACTGAAGCTTTCTTT. Translated: CASSFGGTVNTEAFF.

This clone was detected once. The genes are TRBV6-5 and TRBJ2-5; the D gene is possibly TRBD2 (6 bases). The germline CDR1 and CDR2 sequences are MNHEY and SVGAGI. The CDR3 contains 13 residues. Between the trimmed V and J ends, which lost 4 bases and 5 bases, there was a span of 11 bases. The CDR3 protein is CASSLKGLETQYF. The CDR3 bases are TGTGCCAGCAGTTTGAAGGGACTTGAGACCCAGTACTTC.